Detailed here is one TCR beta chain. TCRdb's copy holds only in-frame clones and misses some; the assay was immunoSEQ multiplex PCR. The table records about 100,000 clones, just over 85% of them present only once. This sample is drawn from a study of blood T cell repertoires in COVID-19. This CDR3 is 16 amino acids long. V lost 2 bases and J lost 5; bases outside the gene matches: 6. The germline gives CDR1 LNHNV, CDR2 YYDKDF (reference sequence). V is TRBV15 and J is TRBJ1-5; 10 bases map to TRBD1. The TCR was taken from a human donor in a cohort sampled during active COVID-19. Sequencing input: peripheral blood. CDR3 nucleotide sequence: TGTGCCACCAGCAGAAAAACCGGGACAGGGGATCAGCCCCAGCATTTT. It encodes CATSRKTGTGDQPQHF.